These T cell receptor beta chains were read from a single sample in a study of post-analysis software for immune sequencing data. TCRdb reanalysed the PCR reads using MiXCR and keeps one entry per CDR3 protein. The repertoire holds hundreds of thousands of distinct CDR3 sequences, with 59% as singletons. What was sequenced was blood. The receptors here all came from a girl aged 2-10 years with multiple sclerosis. Each CDR3 is given with its conserved first and last residue. A D gene is named only where the DNA matches it firmly. Clone size is not always given. Where it is, it says once, few, many or a class for expanded clones.

cdr3_nt cdr3_aa clone_size v_call d_call j_call
TGCAGTGCTAGAGACACAGCCAAAGAGACCCAGTACTTC CSARDTAKETQYF NA TRBV20-1 NA TRBJ2-5
TGTGCCAGCAGTGGTTTAGTATACTCTTATGGCTACACCTTC CASSGLVYSYGYTF NA TRBV6-1 NA TRBJ1-2
TGTGCCAGCAGTTACTGGCGGGGGGAGGGAGATACGCAGTATTTT CASSYWRGEGDTQYF NA TRBV6-6 TRBD2 TRBJ2-3
TGTGCCAGCAGCTTAGCGGGGGTCGGGATCTACTCACAAGGCTACACATTC CASSLAGVGIYSQGYTF NA TRBV7-2 NA TRBJ1-2
TGTGCCAGCAGTTCCCCCCGGACTCCCCCTTACGAGCAGTACTTC CASSSPRTPPYEQYF NA TRBV28 NA TRBJ2-7
TGTGCCAGCAGCGGAGAGGACAGGGTAAACTATGGCTACACCTTC CASSGEDRVNYGYTF NA TRBV5-5 TRBD1 TRBJ1-2
TGTGCCAGCAGCTTAGAGGTCAGACAGTACTTC CASSLEVRQYF NA TRBV7-2 NA TRBJ2-7
TGCAGCGTTGGGCTAGCAGAATACGAGCAGTACTTC CSVGLAEYEQYF few TRBV29-1 NA TRBJ2-7
TGCGCCAGCAGCTTGGAGTACCAAGAGACCCAGTACTTC CASSLEYQETQYF few TRBV5-1 NA TRBJ2-5
TGTGCCAGCAGTCACCGGGACAGAGATTTACAGTTCTTC CASSHRDRDLQFF NA TRBV12-3/TRBV12-4 TRBD1 TRBJ2-1
TGTGCCAGCAGTCGGGGACTCCTTACTCAAGAGACCCAGTACTTC CASSRGLLTQETQYF NA TRBV6-5 NA TRBJ2-5
TGTGCCAGTAGTTCGGGGCCTAGCGGGAGAGGCCGAGACTACGAGCAGTACTTC CASSSGPSGRGRDYEQYF NA TRBV19 TRBD2 TRBJ2-7